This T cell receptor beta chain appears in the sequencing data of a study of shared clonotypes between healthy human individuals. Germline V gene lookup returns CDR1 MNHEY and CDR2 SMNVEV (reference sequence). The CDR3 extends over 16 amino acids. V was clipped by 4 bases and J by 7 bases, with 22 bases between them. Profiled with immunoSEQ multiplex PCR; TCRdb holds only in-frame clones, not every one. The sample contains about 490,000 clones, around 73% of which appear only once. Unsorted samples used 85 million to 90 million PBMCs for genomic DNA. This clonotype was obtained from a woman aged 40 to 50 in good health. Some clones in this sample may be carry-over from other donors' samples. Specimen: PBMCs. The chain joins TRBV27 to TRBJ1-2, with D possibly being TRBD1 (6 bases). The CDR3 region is CASSSPKGGLVGGYTF. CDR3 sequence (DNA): TGTGCCAGCAGTTCACCCAAGGGGGGACTGGTCGGTGGCTACACCTTC.